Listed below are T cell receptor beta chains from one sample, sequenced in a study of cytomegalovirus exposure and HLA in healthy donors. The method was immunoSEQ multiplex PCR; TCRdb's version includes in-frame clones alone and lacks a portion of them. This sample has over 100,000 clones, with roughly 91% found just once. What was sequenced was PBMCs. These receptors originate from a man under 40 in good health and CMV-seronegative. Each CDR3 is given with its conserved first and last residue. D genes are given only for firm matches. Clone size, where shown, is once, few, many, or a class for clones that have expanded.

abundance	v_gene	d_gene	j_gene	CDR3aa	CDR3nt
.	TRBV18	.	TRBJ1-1	CASSPPVLGDVEAFF	TGTGCCAGCTCACCACCGGTTTTGGGCGACGTTGAAGCTTTCTTT
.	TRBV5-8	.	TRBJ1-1	CASGRGELNTEAFF	TGTGCCAGCGGCAGGGGTGAACTGAACACTGAAGCTTTCTTT
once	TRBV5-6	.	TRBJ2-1	CASSLLGAYNEQFF	TGTGCCAGCAGCCTACTCGGGGCCTACAATGAGCAGTTCTTC
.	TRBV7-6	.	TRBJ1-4	CASSSPTRGEKLFF	TGTGCCAGCAGCTCACCCACAAGGGGTGAAAAACTGTTTTTT
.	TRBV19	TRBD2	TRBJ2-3	CASSRTIAGITDTQYF	TGTGCCAGTAGTAGAACCATAGCGGGGATCACAGATACGCAGTATTTT
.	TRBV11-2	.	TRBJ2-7	CASSFVSSYEQYF	TGTGCCAGCAGCTTTGTCAGCTCCTACGAGCAGTACTTC
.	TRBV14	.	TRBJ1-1	CASSQAGGKRGEAFF	TGTGCCAGCAGCCAAGCGGGCGGGAAGAGGGGTGAAGCTTTCTTT
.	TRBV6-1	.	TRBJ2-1	CASRTEDSSYNEQFF	TGTGCCAGTAGGACAGAGGACAGCTCCTACAATGAGCAGTTCTTC
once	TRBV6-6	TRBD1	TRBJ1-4	CASSDRDRHEKLFF	TGTGCCAGCAGTGACCGGGACAGGCATGAAAAACTGTTTTTT
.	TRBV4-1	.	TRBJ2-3	CASSQGPGGTDTQYF	TGCGCCAGCAGCCAAGGGCCGGGGGGCACAGATACGCAGTATTTT
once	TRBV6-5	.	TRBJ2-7	CASSYVGERDEQYF	TGTGCCAGCAGTTACGTGGGTGAGCGCGACGAGCAGTACTTC
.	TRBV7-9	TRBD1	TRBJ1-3	CASSLRRTGDSGNTIYF	TGTGCCAGCAGCCTAAGGCGGACAGGGGACTCTGGAAACACCATATATTTT
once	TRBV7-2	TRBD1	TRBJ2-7	CASSRDRGSAEQYF	TGTGCCAGCAGCCGGGACAGGGGGTCTGCCGAGCAGTACTTC
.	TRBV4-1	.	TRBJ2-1	CASSQQGFNEQFF	TGCGCCAGCAGCCAGCAGGGTTTCAATGAGCAGTTCTTC
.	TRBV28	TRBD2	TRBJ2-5	CATSGGSQETQYF	TGTGCCACTAGCGGGGGGTCTCAAGAGACCCAGTACTTC
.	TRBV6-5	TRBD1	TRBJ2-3	CASSYGLDRGADTQYF	TGTGCCAGCAGTTACGGCCTGGACAGGGGTGCAGATACGCAGTATTTT
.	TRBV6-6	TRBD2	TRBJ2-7	CATTSGGLYEQYF	TGTGCCACCACTAGCGGGGGGTTGTACGAGCAGTACTTC
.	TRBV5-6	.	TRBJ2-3	CASSKQPGLKTDTQYF	TGTGCCAGCAGCAAACAACCGGGACTGAAAACAGATACGCAGTATTTT
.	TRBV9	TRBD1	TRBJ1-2	CASSGQGAYGYTF	TGTGCCAGCAGCGGACAGGGGGCCTATGGCTACACCTTC
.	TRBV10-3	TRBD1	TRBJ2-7	CAISETGGQGAYEQYF	TGTGCCATCAGTGAAACCGGGGGACAGGGGGCCTACGAGCAGTACTTC
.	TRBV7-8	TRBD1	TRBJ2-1	CASSGHRGTYNEQFF	TGTGCCAGCAGCGGGCACAGGGGAACCTACAATGAGCAGTTCTTC
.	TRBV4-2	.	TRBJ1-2	CASSQGTGNYGYTF	TGTGCCAGCAGCCAAGGAACAGGGAACTATGGCTACACCTTC
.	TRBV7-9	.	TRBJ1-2	CASRPAGNPTYGYTF	TGTGCCAGCAGACCAGCGGGGAATCCTACCTATGGCTACACCTTC
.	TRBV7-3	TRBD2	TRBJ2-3	CASSLTGLAGSQYF	TGTGCCAGCAGCTTAACGGGACTAGCGGGTTCGCAGTATTTT
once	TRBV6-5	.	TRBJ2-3	CASSLQGSWDTQYF	TGTGCCAGCAGCTTACAGGGCTCCTGGGATACGCAGTATTTT
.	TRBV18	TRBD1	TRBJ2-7	CASSRSGQASMEQYF	TGTGCCAGCTCCCGGTCGGGACAGGCTAGTATGGAGCAGTACTTC
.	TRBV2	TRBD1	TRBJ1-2	CASSLERTGGNGYTF	TGTGCCAGCAGTCTTGAAAGGACAGGGGGCAATGGCTACACCTTC
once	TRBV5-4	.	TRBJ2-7	CASSLAADTYEQYF	TGTGCCAGCAGCTTGGCGGCAGACACCTACGAGCAGTACTTC
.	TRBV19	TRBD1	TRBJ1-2	CASSIVGQGYMFGGYTF	TGTGCCAGTAGTATTGTAGGACAGGGCTACATGTTCGGTGGCTACACCTTC
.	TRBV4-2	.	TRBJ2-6	CASSQDLVSSGANVLTF	TGTGCCAGCAGCCAAGATCTGGTTAGCTCTGGGGCCAACGTCCTGACTTTC
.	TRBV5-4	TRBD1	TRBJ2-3	CAIEDRGSTDTQYF	TGTGCCATAGAGGACAGGGGGAGCACAGATACGCAGTATTTT
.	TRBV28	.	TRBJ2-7	CASSGRALSYEQYF	TGTGCCAGCAGTGGCAGGGCACTCTCCTACGAGCAGTACTTC
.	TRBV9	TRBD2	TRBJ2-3	CASSAGGLAGGTDTQYF	TGTGCCAGCAGCGCAGGAGGACTAGCGGGGGGGACAGATACGCAGTATTTT
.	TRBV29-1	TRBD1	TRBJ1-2	CSVEEWTGGFYGYTF	TGCAGCGTTGAAGAGTGGACAGGGGGGTTTTATGGCTACACCTTC
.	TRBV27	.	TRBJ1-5	CASSLQGYQPQHF	TGTGCCAGCAGTTTACAGGGCTATCAGCCCCAGCATTTT
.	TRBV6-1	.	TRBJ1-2	CASSEEPGGYGYTF	TGTGCCAGCAGTGAAGAACCGGGAGGCTATGGCTACACCTTC
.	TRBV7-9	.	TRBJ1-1	CASSPLNGGAEAFF	TGTGCCAGCAGCCCCCTCAACGGGGGTGCTGAAGCTTTCTTT
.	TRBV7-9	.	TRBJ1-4	CASSYDTGTNEKLFF	TGTGCCAGCAGCTACGACACCGGAACTAATGAAAAACTGTTTTTT
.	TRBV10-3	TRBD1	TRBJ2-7	CATQTDRVYEQYF	TGTGCCACCCAAACCGACAGGGTCTACGAGCAGTACTTC
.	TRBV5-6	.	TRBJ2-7	CASSLFNRNSYEQYF	TGTGCCAGCAGCTTGTTCAACAGAAACTCCTACGAGCAGTACTTC
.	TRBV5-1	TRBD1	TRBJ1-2	CASSLEGTALLYGYTF	TGCGCCAGCAGCTTGGAGGGGACAGCCTTACTCTATGGCTACACCTTC